The entry below gives a single T cell receptor beta chain sequence along with its context. What it binds is unknown. The study ran its PCR with 60 Vbeta and 13 Jbeta primers. This table comes from immunoSEQ multiplex PCR, and its TCRdb copy is limited to in-frame clones, with some not included. This sample has around 210,000 clones, with approximately 78% found just once. The CDR3 loop spans 10 amino acids. V gave up 8 bases and J gave up 7 bases, with 5 bases separating them. Germline V lookup: CDR1 LNHDA, CDR2 SQIVND (reference sequence). The data are from a study of cytomegalovirus exposure and HLA in healthy donors. Study-wide results and caveats: A few CMV-associated chains proved CMV antigen-specific in vitro.

Sample: PBMCs. The rearrangement links TRBV19 to TRBJ2-2; D remains ambiguous. This TCR was recovered from a boy under 18 in good health and CMV-seronegative. CDR3 protein: CASENGELFF. The CDR3 nucleotides read TGTGCCAGTGAGAACGGGGAGCTGTTTTTT.